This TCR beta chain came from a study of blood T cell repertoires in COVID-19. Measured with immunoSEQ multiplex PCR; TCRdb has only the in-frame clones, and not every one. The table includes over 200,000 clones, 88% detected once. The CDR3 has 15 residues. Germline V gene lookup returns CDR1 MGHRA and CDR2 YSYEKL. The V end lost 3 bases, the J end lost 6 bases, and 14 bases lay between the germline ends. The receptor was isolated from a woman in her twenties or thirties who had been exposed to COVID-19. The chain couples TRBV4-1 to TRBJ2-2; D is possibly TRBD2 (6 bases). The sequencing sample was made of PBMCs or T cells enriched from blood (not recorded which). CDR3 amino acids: CASSHTGLWAGELFF. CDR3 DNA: TGCGCCAGCAGCCACACGGGACTCTGGGCCGGGGAGCTGTTTTTT.